The 17 T cell receptor beta chains reported below all come from one sample, sequenced in a study of cytomegalovirus exposure and HLA in healthy donors. The PCR contained 60 Vbeta and 13 Jbeta primers. The assay was immunoSEQ multiplex PCR, and TCRdb's table has in-frame clones only and misses some. The data show some 140,000 clones, over 70% seen once. Sequenced: PBMCs. Source of these receptors: a man younger than 30 in good health and CMV-seronegative.

This clone was seen a few times. V and J are TRBV5-6 and TRBJ1-2; TRBD1 agrees at 8 bases. The germline gives CDR1 SGHDT, CDR2 YYEEEE. V shed 5 bases and J 4 bases; nucleotides not matched to a gene: 7. The CDR3 totals 14 residues. The DNA of the CDR3 is TGTGCCAGCAGGTTGACAGGGGACCGCTATGGCTACACCTTC. This encodes CASRLTGDRYGYTF.

This chain joins TRBV5-5 and TRBJ1-5; D is unresolved. Between the trimmed V and J ends, which lost 0 bases and 3 bases, there was a span of 16 bases. Germline CDR1 and CDR2: SGHKS and YYEKEE (reference sequence). The CDR3 is 17 amino acids. The CDR3 is CASSLDILVTLNQPQHF. CDR3 bases: TGTGCCAGCAGCTTGGACATCCTAGTAACCCTCAATCAGCCCCAGCATTTT.

The chain recombines TRBV9 with TRBJ2-3, with 10 bases that match TRBD2. Germline-derived CDR1 and CDR2 are SGDLS and YYNGEE. The CDR3 totals 12 residues. Trimming at V came to 3 bases and at J to 14 bases, leaving 6 bases not matched to a gene. The CDR3 coding sequence is TGTGCCAGCAGCGATACTAGCGGGGACCTGTATTTT. Protein product: CASSDTSGDLYF. The variable domain in full, with the rest retrieved from reference TRBV9 and TRBJ2-3, is DSGVTQTPKHLITATGQRVTLRCSPRSGDLSVYWYQQSLDQGLQFLIQYYNGEERAKGNILERFSAQQFPDLHSELNLSSLELGDSALYFCASSDTSGDLYFGPGTRLTVL.

V and J are TRBV4-1 and TRBJ1-1; tentative D call: TRBD1 (5 bases). The V end was cut by 4 bases, the J end by 6 bases, with 15 bases between. The germline V gene has CDR1 MGHRA and CDR2 YSYEKL. This CDR3 is 14 amino acids long. The CDR3 coding sequence is TGCGCCAGCAGCCGGGGGGGACTCGAGGCTGAAGCTTTCTTT. Encoded protein: CASSRGGLEAEAFF.

The genes are TRBV27 and TRBJ2-1; 11 nucleotides align to TRBD1. Looked up from germline, CDR1 is MNHEY and CDR2 is SMNVEV (reference sequence). This CDR3 is 12 amino acids long. Trimming at V came to 8 bases and at J to 6 bases, leaving 0 bases not matched to a gene. The CDR3 DNA is TGTGCCAGCGGGACAGGGGGCAATGAGCAGTTCTTC. Amino acids: CASGTGGNEQFF.

This chain uses TRBV6-1 with TRBJ2-5, with 10 bases that match TRBD2. V lost 3 bases to trimming and J lost 2 bases; unmatched junction nucleotides: 3. Germline-derived CDR1 and CDR2 are MNHNS and SASEGT. CDR3 length: 15 residues. Here the CDR3 reads CASSDSGGPQETQYF. As DNA, the CDR3 is TGTGCCAGCAGTGATAGCGGGGGGCCTCAAGAGACCCAGTACTTC.

This clone was observed a handful of times. The V call is TRBV7-9, the J call TRBJ1-5; the D is unclear. Germline V gene data show CDR1 as SEHNR and CDR2 as FQNEAQ (reference sequence). V was clipped by 2 bases and J by 6 bases, with 14 bases between them. The CDR3 is 15 residues long. The CDR3: CASSLTMRSCQPQHF. DNA of the CDR3: TGTGCCAGCAGCTTAACAATGCGGTCCTGTCAGCCCCAGCATTTT.

The chain recombines TRBV6-5 with TRBJ1-1; TRBD1 aligns across 8 bases. With V trimmed by 6 bases and J by 3 bases, 3 bases remained unmatched. Germline-derived CDR1 and CDR2 are MNHEY and SVGAGI. The CDR3 loop spans 13 amino acids. CDR3 residues: CASRIQGDTEAFF. CDR3 sequence (DNA): TGTGCCAGCAGGATACAGGGGGACACTGAAGCTTTCTTT.

The chain couples TRBV5-1 to TRBJ2-2; 7 bases are shared with TRBD1. The length of the CDR3 is 17 residues. The V gene end was trimmed by 0 bases and the J gene end by 0 bases; junction bases not matched to a gene: 5. CDR1 and CDR2 from the germline V gene are SGHRS and YFSETQ. The CDR3 nucleotides read TGCGCCAGCAGCTTGGCCGGGCAGGGGGCGAACACCGGGGAGCTGTTTTTT. This sequence encodes CASSLAGQGANTGELFF.

V and J are TRBV29-1 and TRBJ2-7; D might be TRBD1 (7 bases). Germline-derived CDR1 and CDR2 are SQVTM and ANQGSEA. V lost 5 bases and J lost 4, with 15 bases in between. This CDR3 spans 13 amino acids. CDR3 DNA: TGCAGCGTTAAGGAGGGGGACAGTTACGAGCAGTACTTC. This codes for CSVKEGDSYEQYF.

The chain links TRBV2 to TRBJ2-7; 7 nucleotides align to TRBD1. This CDR3 contains 16 residues. The germline V gene encodes CDR1 SNHLY and CDR2 FYNNEI. After removal of 6 bases from V and 0 bases from J, the junction contained 11 bases not matched to a gene. CDR3 nucleotide sequence: TGTGCCAGCAGCCCCCTACAGGGGCTGCGCTCCTACGAGCAGTACTTC. Its protein product is CASSPLQGLRSYEQYF.

The chain employs TRBV29-1 and TRBJ1-4, with D possibly matching TRBD1 (5 bases). CDR1 SQVTM and CDR2 ANQGSEA come from the germline V gene. The CDR3 has 14 amino acids. The V gene lost 8 bases and the J gene lost 2 bases, with 15 bases spanning the gap. CDR3 region: CSPGACRTNEKLFF. The CDR3 DNA is TGCAGCCCTGGGGCCTGCCGGACTAATGAAAAACTGTTTTTT.

This clone occurred a few times. This chain joins TRBV4-2 and TRBJ1-3, with a tentative D call TRBD1 (6 bases). The germline V and J ends were trimmed by 4 bases and 11 bases, with 15 bases remaining between them. CDR3 length: 13 amino acids. The germline gives CDR1 LGHNA, CDR2 YNFKEQ. CDR3 in amino acids: CASSPIEGDAIYF. The CDR3 DNA reads as TGTGCCAGCAGCCCCATTGAGGGGGACGCCATATATTTT.

J is TRBJ1-1 and V is TRBV5-1, with 8 bases aligning to TRBD1. Germline-derived CDR1 and CDR2 are SGHRS and YFSETQ. V lost 2 bases to trimming and J lost 6 bases; unmatched junction nucleotides: 3. This CDR3 region has 13 residues. CDR3 region: CASSLGQGPEAFF. CDR3 coding DNA: TGCGCCAGCAGCTTAGGACAGGGCCCTGAAGCTTTCTTT.

This clone was recorded only once. This rearrangement joins TRBV29-1 to TRBJ1-2; perhaps TRBD1 as D (5 bases). The V gene's germline CDR1 is SQVTM and CDR2 ANQGSEA. The V end lost 4 bases, the J end lost 4 bases, and 13 bases lay between the germline ends. The CDR3 totals 13 residues. Here the CDR3 reads CSVVEQALYGYTF. The DNA for the CDR3 is TGCAGCGTTGTCGAACAGGCACTCTATGGCTACACCTTC.

The chain employs TRBV2 and TRBJ1-1; D gene ambiguous. Germline CDR1 is SNHLY and CDR2 is FYNNEI. The V and J ends lost 8 bases and 6 bases respectively, with 10 bases between them. The CDR3 totals 11 residues. In DNA, the CDR3 is TGTGCCAGCCGGGGTGGGCCTGAAGCTTTCTTT. Its translation is CASRGGPEAFF.

The chain couples TRBV6-5 to TRBJ2-5; TRBD1 matches 7 bases. The DNA end favors TRBJ2-7, so the J call may be wrong. The CDR3 has 15 residues. In germline, CDR1 is MNHEY, CDR2 SVGAGI. The CDR3: CASSYSGTAASEQYF. CDR3 in DNA: TGTGCCAGCAGTTACTCGGGGACAGCCGCGTCCGAGCAGTACTTC.